This TCR beta chain was identified in a study of cytomegalovirus exposure and HLA in healthy donors (TCRdb year 2017). Some background on the complete study: The 670 or so repertoires of the first cohort and the 95 to 150 validation repertoires were produced on the same platform, according to a later analysis. The study aimed to test whether signatures of past pathogen exposure could be identified by cataloging public T cell receptors. Besides the first cohort of about 730 subjects, a separate validation cohort made up of 95 to 150 different subjects was used. To predict cytomegalovirus infection status, the study brought together high-throughput TCR immunosequencing, statistical association of individual TCRs with disease status, and machine learning.

The donors belonged to the validation cohort of approximately 130 subjects, which was separate from the roughly 700-subject first cohort. The library was produced with the immunoSEQ multiplex PCR assay. The original pipeline was this. A statistical classification framework was developed to diagnose cytomegalovirus status using the catalog of TCR beta chain sequences. What TCRdb holds here is the immuneACCESS table cut down to in-frame rearrangements. Part of the clones is not present; checked against another copy, under half of the missing clones reflect an unresolved V gene, and the others are unexplained. V, J and clone size reflect that table, while D and trimming were determined from the DNA. The sample has more than 55,000 clones on record, roughly 89% of them singletons. Of the sample, around 15% falls within the top ten clones. Worth noting for this clone: Its specific antigen is unknown. Base qualities are missing; no much larger clone stands one base away.

Overall study results and their limits: Most TCR sequences were observed very rarely across donors, whereas some public TCRs were present in many individuals. The validation cohort had no HLA typing available for a later analysis, so co-occurrence within that cohort was assessed over all 120 repertoires. In a later analysis, TCRs clustered in the first cohort were found to also tend to co-occur in the approximately 120 validation repertoires, with 85% to 95% of cluster scores above 0. The study gave a list of some 150 TCR beta chains associated with cytomegalovirus. A few of the identified cytomegalovirus-associated TCR beta chains were confirmed in vitro to be specific for cytomegalovirus antigens. The classifier was reported to diagnose cytomegalovirus status with high specificity and sensitivity in both the original cohort and the validation cohort. It was suggested by the authors that the approach could potentially be generalized to other disease states and immunological phenotypes.

The clonotype comes from a woman aged 18-29 years in good health and CMV-seronegative. Input material: PBMCs.

In nucleotides, the sequence is TGCGCCAGCAGCCAGGCAGGGTTGACAGATACGCAGTATTTT. Protein translation: CASSQAGLTDTQYF. Recombination connected TRBV4-1 to TRBJ2-3; TRBD1 is a possible D gene, resting on 5 matching bases. From a lookup of the germline V gene, CDR1 and CDR2 are MGHRA and YSYEKL. V loses 3 bases of germline sequence and J loses 3 bases, and the interval between the two ends is 10 bases. Including cysteine and phenylalanine, the CDR3 has 14 amino acids. Of all the DNA, just the CDR3 is kept, 42 bases in frame from base 1.